Below, 24 T cell receptor beta chains from the same sample are listed, as sequenced in a study of cytomegalovirus exposure and HLA in healthy donors. PCR used 60 Vbeta primers and 13 Jbeta primers. Data came from immunoSEQ multiplex PCR; TCRdb stores just in-frame clones and leaves some out. Among a few hundred thousand clones, around 90% were seen once, and the ten largest hold about 1.7%. The specimen sequenced was PBMCs. The origin of the receptors is a girl aged 2-10 years in good health and CMV-seronegative.

The DNA for the CDR3 is TGTGCCAGCAGGGTGACCGGGACAGGGGGCGGTGGCTACACCTTC. Translating gives CASRVTGTGGGGYTF. V usage is TRBV28 and J usage is TRBJ1-2; 12 nucleotides match TRBD1. The CDR3 is 15 residues long. Germline V gene sequence: CDR1 MDHEN, CDR2 SYDVKM. The V segment lost 6 bases and the J segment 7 bases; nucleotides outside the gene matches: 9.

CDR3 protein: CASSPGVRGQWDTEAFF. The DNA for the CDR3 is TGTGCCAGCAGCCCTGGTGTTAGGGGGCAGTGGGACACTGAAGCTTTCTTT. The chain employs TRBV5-4 and TRBJ1-1; TRBD1 matches at 7 bases. V lost 4 bases to trimming and J lost 3 bases; unmatched junction nucleotides: 15. The CDR3 is made up of 17 amino acids. Germline V gives CDR1 SGHNT, CDR2 YYREEE (reference sequence). Full variable domain (missing parts from reference TRBV5-4 and TRBJ1-1): ETGVTQSPTHLIKTRGQQVTLRCSSQSGHNTVSWYQQALGQGPQFIFQYYREEENGRGNFPPRFSGLQFPNYSSELNVNALELDDSALYLCASSPGVRGQWDTEAFFGQGTRLTVV.

J is TRBJ2-7 and V is TRBV30; 7 nucleotides align to TRBD1. V lost 3 bases and J lost 1; bases outside the gene matches: 3. Germline CDR1 and CDR2: GTSNPN and SVGIG (reference sequence). CDR3 length equals 13 residues. CDR3 amino acids: CAWSATGSYEQYF. The DNA of the CDR3 is TGTGCCTGGAGCGCGACAGGGTCCTACGAGCAGTACTTC. The full variable domain, rest sourced from reference TRBV30 and TRBJ2-7, is SQTIHQWPATLVQPVGSPLSLECTVEGTSNPNLYWYRQAAGRGLQLLFYSVGIGQISSEVPQNLSASRPQDRQFILSSKKLLLSDSGFYLCAWSATGSYEQYFGPGTRLTVT.

The V gene is TRBV28, the J gene TRBJ2-3, with D possibly matching TRBD1 (6 bases). The germline V and J ends were trimmed by 5 bases and 2 bases, with 11 bases remaining between them. The V gene's germline CDR1 is MDHEN and CDR2 SYDVKM. This CDR3 is built from 14 residues. CDR3 coding DNA: TGTGCCAGCAGTAACCGACAGGCCACAGATACGCAGTATTTT. This encodes CASSNRQATDTQYF.

The chain carries TRBV6-1 and TRBJ2-5, with 9 bases identical to TRBD2. This CDR3 comprises 14 residues. V was clipped by 4 bases and J by 4 bases; unmatched bases: 4. Germline V lookup: CDR1 MNHNS, CDR2 SASEGT. As DNA, the CDR3 is TGTGCCAGCAGTGCACTGACTAGCGGAGAGACCCAGTACTTC. This gives the protein CASSALTSGETQYF.

The J gene is TRBJ1-2, the V gene TRBV20-1, with a weak D call TRBD1 (5 bases). In germline, CDR1 is DFQATT, CDR2 SNEGSKA (reference sequence). CDR3 length: 11 residues. The V and J ends lost 6 bases and 5 bases respectively, with 10 bases between them. In nucleotides, the CDR3 is TGCAGTGCCAGGGTGGGGTATGGCTACACCTTC. It specifies CSARVGYGYTF.

The chain is built from TRBV6-5 and TRBJ2-1; D is perhaps TRBD2 (6 bases). This CDR3 contains 13 residues. V was pared by 10 bases and J by 1 base, with 11 bases between. CDR1 is MNHEY and CDR2 is SVGAGI in the germline V gene. In DNA form, the CDR3 reads TGTGCCACCGGGACTGCTTCCTACAATGAGCAGTTCTTC. Its protein product is CATGTASYNEQFF.

The chain has TRBV5-1 and TRBJ2-7; perhaps TRBD1 as D (6 bases). The germline V gene encodes CDR1 SGHRS and CDR2 YFSETQ. This CDR3 has 14 residues. Trimming took off 0 bases at V and 2 bases at J, with 9 bases between the two ends. The CDR3 sequence: CASSLEGQPYEQYF. As DNA, the CDR3 is TGCGCCAGCAGCTTGGAAGGACAGCCCTACGAGCAGTACTTC.

This chain uses TRBV5-1 with TRBJ2-2; TRBD2 matches 10 bases. Looked up from germline, CDR1 is SGHRS and CDR2 is YFSETQ. V was pared by 2 bases and J by 4 bases, with 14 bases of the junction left unmatched. There are 19 residues in the CDR3. Written as DNA, the CDR3 is TGCGCCAGCAGCTTCTCGCTCCCGGGACTAGCGAAAGTCACCGGGGAGCTGTTTTTT. Translating it yields CASSFSLPGLAKVTGELFF.

The chain joins TRBV2 to TRBJ1-4; maybe TRBD1 (6 bases). Trimming shortened V by 3 bases and J by 5 bases, and 13 bases separated the two germline ends. This CDR3 is built from 15 residues. The germline gives CDR1 SNHLY, CDR2 FYNNEI. The CDR3, as DNA: TGTGCCAGCAGTGACTTCGGGACATTGAATGAAAAACTGTTTTTT. Its protein is CASSDFGTLNEKLFF.

The chain couples TRBV19 to TRBJ1-5; tentatively, D is TRBD1 (6 bases). There are 15 residues in the CDR3. V was shortened by 6 bases and J by 4 bases, with 16 bases between the two germline ends. Germline V gene data show CDR1 as LNHDA and CDR2 as SQIVND (reference sequence). The CDR3 here is CASRREGQINQPQHF. The CDR3 nucleotides are TGTGCCAGTAGGAGAGAAGGACAGATAAATCAGCCCCAGCATTTT.

V usage is TRBV7-9 and J usage is TRBJ2-7, with D possibly matching TRBD2 (7 bases). This CDR3 contains 15 residues. Germline CDR1 and CDR2: SEHNR and FQNEAQ (reference sequence). V was cut by 8 bases and J by 4 bases, with 21 bases left in between. CDR3 nucleotide sequence: TGTGCCAGCGCTCTGGGAGGGGGAGGGATTTACGAGCAGTACTTC. This sequence encodes CASALGGGGIYEQYF. Combining the CDR3 with reference TRBV7-9 and TRBJ2-7 gives the whole variable domain DTGVSQNPRHKITKRGQNVTFRCDPISEHNRLYWYRQTLGQGPEFLTYFQNEAQLEKSRLLSDRFSAERPKGSFSTLEIQRTEQGDSAMYLCASALGGGGIYEQYFGPGTRLTVT.

This clone was seen only a few times. One junction end does not reproduce the germline sequence, and a read error may be involved. The rearrangement joins TRBV18 to TRBJ2-5; tentative D call: TRBD2 (6 bases). CDR3 size: 12 residues. CDR1 and CDR2 (germline): KGHSH, LQKENI. The CDR3 coding sequence is TGTGCCAGCTCACCCCCTGCGGGGACCCCCCACTTC. Translating gives CASSPPAGTPHF.

A word on this clone: Relative to the germline gene, one junction end is altered; a read error may explain this. This sequence joins TRBV7-9 and TRBJ1-2, with D unclear. Germline V CDR1 and CDR2: SEHNR, FQNEAQ (reference sequence). This CDR3 spans 12 amino acids. The CDR3 reads CSSADNNYGYTF. The CDR3 region has the DNA TGTTCCAGCGCCGACAACAACTATGGCTACACCTTC.

The rearrangement joins TRBV21-1 to TRBJ2-1; the table gives TRBD1 as D, unverified against the DNA. TRBV21-1 is deemed a pseudogene. The CDR3 sequence is 19 residues long. The CDR3 region has the DNA TGTGCCAGCAGCAAGGTAGAAGGGCTACAAGACAGCTCCTACAATGAGCAGTTCTTC. This encodes CASSKVEGLQDSSYNEQFF.

This chain uses TRBV27 with TRBJ2-1; D might be TRBD1 (6 bases). The CDR3 sequence is 13 residues long. Germline V lookup: CDR1 MNHEY, CDR2 SMNVEV (reference sequence). Trimming cost V 8 bases and J 7 bases, with 15 bases left between them. The CDR3, as DNA: TGTGCCAGCGGTCAACAGGGAATGAATGAGCAGTTCTTC. Protein product: CASGQQGMNEQFF.

This chain uses TRBV14 with TRBJ2-7; weak D call: TRBD2 (6 bases). V lost 4 bases to trimming and J lost 2 bases, with 15 bases between them. The CDR3 runs 15 residues. Per the germline V gene, CDR1 is SGHDN and CDR2 is FVKESK. The CDR3 nucleotides are TGTGCCAGCAGCCGTCGGTTGGAGGGAACCTACGAGCAGTACTTC. Protein: CASSRRLEGTYEQYF.

The V gene is TRBV11-3, the J gene TRBJ2-7, with 8 bases lining up with TRBD2. The V gene's germline CDR1 is SGHNT and CDR2 YENEEA. V dropped 2 bases and J dropped 6; count of bases not matched to a gene: 12. The CDR3 consists of 16 residues. The CDR3 DNA reads as TGTGCCAGCAGCTTAAGCTTCGGCCTAGCGGGTGGCGAGCAGTACTTC. Translating it yields CASSLSFGLAGGEQYF.

The chain links TRBV11-1 to TRBJ1-2; D is uncertain. Germline V gene data show CDR1 as SGHAT and CDR2 as FQDESV (reference sequence). CDR3 size: 13 residues. Trimming left V 3 bases short and J 7 bases short, with 12 bases between. This CDR3 is CASSLGEDGGYTF. CDR3 DNA sequence: TGTGCCAGCAGCTTGGGTGAGGATGGTGGCTACACCTTC.

The V and J genes are TRBV15 and TRBJ1-1, with a tentative D call TRBD1 (6 bases). V lost 3 bases, J lost 4 bases, and 15 bases lay in between. The CDR3 is 15 residues long. Per the germline V gene, CDR1 is LNHNV and CDR2 is YYDKDF (reference sequence). The CDR3 loop is CATSRGKQGPTEAFF. The CDR3 DNA sequence: TGTGCCACCAGCAGGGGTAAACAGGGACCCACTGAAGCTTTCTTT.

The rearrangement links TRBV19 to TRBJ2-5, with 8 bases matching TRBD1. The length of the CDR3 is 14 residues. V was pared by 4 bases and J by 4 bases, with 5 bases of the junction left unmatched. The V gene's germline CDR1 is LNHDA and CDR2 SQIVND (reference sequence). The CDR3 region has the DNA TGTGCCAGTAGTACTCAGACAGGGGCAGAGACCCAGTACTTC. Protein sequence: CASSTQTGAETQYF.

The CDR3 DNA reads as TGTGCCAGCAGTCCAACCCAACAGGGGGTGGGAATGAACACTGAAGCTTTCTTT. It translates to CASSPTQQGVGMNTEAFF. The chain carries TRBV25-1 and TRBJ1-1; 8 positions match TRBD1. The V segment lost 5 bases and the J segment 0 bases; nucleotides outside the gene matches: 14. This CDR3 is 18 amino acids long. The germline CDR1 and CDR2 sequences are MGHDK and SYGVNS.

Here the CDR3 reads CASSLRQGASYEQYF. The CDR3 DNA is TGTGCCAGCAGCTTAAGGCAGGGGGCTTCCTACGAGCAGTACTTC. The chain links TRBV11-2 to TRBJ2-7, with 8 bases that match TRBD1. The germline gives CDR1 SGHAT, CDR2 FQNNGV. The CDR3 spans 15 residues. Trimming cost V 2 bases and J 1 base; bases outside gene matches: 4.

The CDR3 region is CASSPLPPGETQYF. The CDR3 DNA sequence: TGTGCCAGCTCACCACTACCTCCAGGGGAGACCCAGTACTTC. The chain recombines TRBV18 with TRBJ2-5; maybe TRBD1 (5 bases). The CDR3 has 14 residues. Germline CDR1 and CDR2: KGHSH and LQKENI. Trimming shortened V by 1 base and J by 5 bases, and 11 bases separated the two germline ends.